This T cell receptor beta chain originates from a study of control samples from healthy donors and cancer patients. The germline V gene has CDR1 MDHEN and CDR2 SYDVKM. With 4 bases removed from V and 0 bases from J, the gap between germline ends came to 4 bases. The length of the CDR3 is 13 residues. Clones were sequenced by immunoSEQ multiplex PCR, and TCRdb holds only the in-frame ones, with some missing. The profile shows some 140,000 clones, 80% to 95% of them singletons. The V call is TRBV28, the J call TRBJ1-3; D not certain. The sample comprised blood. The sequence derives from a man aged 25-45 years in good health. CDR3 region: CASSYSSGNTIYF. The CDR3 nucleotides read TGTGCCAGCAGTTACAGCTCTGGAAACACCATATATTTT.